This T cell receptor beta chain was captured in a study of chemoradiotherapy in HPV16-positive cancers. CDR3 length: 15 amino acids. The V and J ends lost 5 bases and 4 bases respectively, with 15 bases between them. Germline CDR1 SGHAT, CDR2 FQDESV (reference sequence). Measured with immunoSEQ multiplex PCR; TCRdb has only the in-frame clones, and not every one. The sample holds around 8,700 clones, 74% seen once. The biological material was taken from a patient who underwent chemoradiotherapy. The chain combines TRBV11-1 with TRBJ1-3; weak D call: TRBD1 (5 bases). The clonotype comes from a human donor with HPV-associated anogenital cancer. The CDR3 DNA reads TGTGCCAGCAGCCAGGAGGGGCGGACCGGAAACACCATATATTTT. Its protein product is CASSQEGRTGNTIYF.